This TCR beta chain was identified in a study of blood T cell repertoires in COVID-19. Study-level background: Sites across the United States, Italy and Spain contributed samples from acute and convalescent COVID-19. T cells, B-cell-depleted T cells, or PBMCs provided the cDNA or gDNA that served as material.

In the study's own analysis: By means of reference gene primer amplification, nucleated cell counts were estimated. TCRdb's table, derived via immunoSEQ multiplex PCR, lists solely in-frame clones and lacks some. V and J calls and clone size follow that table, whereas D and trimming were derived from the DNA. The data contain around 65,000 clones, roughly three quarters of them singletons. Looked up from germline, CDR1 is SNHLY and CDR2 is FYNNEI. The CDR3 consists of 14 residues. V was clipped by 7 bases and J by 1 base, with 13 bases between them. This receptor was identified in a man at least 80 years old with acute or convalescent COVID-19. Sequencing was performed on peripheral blood. The rearrangement uses TRBV2 and TRBJ1-2; the D gene is possibly TRBD1 (5 bases). The CDR3 loop reads CASTPEGVNYGYTF. As DNA, the CDR3 is TGTGCCAGCACCCCGGAAGGGGTTAACTATGGCTACACCTTC.